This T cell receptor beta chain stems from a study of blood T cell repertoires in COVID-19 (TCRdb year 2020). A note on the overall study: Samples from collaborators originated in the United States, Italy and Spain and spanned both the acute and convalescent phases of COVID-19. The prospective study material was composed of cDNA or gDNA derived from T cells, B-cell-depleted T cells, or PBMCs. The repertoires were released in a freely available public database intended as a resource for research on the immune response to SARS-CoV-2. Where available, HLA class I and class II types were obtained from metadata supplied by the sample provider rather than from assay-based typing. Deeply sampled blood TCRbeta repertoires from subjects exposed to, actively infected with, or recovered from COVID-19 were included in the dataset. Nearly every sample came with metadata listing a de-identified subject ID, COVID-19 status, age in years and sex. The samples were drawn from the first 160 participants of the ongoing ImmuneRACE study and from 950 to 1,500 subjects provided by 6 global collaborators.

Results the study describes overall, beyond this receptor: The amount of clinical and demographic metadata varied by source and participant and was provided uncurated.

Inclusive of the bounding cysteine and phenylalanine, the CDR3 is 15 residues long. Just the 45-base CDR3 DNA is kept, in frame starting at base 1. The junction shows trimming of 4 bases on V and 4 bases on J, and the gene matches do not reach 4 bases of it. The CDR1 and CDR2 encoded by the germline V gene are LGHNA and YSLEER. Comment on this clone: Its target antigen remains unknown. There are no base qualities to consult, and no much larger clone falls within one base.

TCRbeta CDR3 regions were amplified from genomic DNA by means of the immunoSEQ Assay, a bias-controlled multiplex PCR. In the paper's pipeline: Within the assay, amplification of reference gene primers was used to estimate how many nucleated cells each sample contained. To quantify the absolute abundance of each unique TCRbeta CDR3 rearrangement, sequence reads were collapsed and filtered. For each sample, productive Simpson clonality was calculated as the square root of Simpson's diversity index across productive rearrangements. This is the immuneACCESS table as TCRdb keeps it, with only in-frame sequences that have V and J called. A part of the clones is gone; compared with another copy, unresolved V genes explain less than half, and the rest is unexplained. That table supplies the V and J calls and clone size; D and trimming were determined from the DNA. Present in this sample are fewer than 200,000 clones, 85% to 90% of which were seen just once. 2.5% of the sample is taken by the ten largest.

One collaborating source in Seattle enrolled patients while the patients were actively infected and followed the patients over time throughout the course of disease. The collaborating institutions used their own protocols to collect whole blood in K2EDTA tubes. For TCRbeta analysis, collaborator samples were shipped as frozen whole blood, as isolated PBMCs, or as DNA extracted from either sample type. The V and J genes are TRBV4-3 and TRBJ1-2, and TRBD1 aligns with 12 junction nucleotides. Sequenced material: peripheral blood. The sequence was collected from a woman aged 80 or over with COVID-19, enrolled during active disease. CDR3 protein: CASSPGTGGSYGYTF. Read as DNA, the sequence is TGCGCCAGCAGCCCCGGGACAGGGGGCAGCTATGGCTACACCTTC.